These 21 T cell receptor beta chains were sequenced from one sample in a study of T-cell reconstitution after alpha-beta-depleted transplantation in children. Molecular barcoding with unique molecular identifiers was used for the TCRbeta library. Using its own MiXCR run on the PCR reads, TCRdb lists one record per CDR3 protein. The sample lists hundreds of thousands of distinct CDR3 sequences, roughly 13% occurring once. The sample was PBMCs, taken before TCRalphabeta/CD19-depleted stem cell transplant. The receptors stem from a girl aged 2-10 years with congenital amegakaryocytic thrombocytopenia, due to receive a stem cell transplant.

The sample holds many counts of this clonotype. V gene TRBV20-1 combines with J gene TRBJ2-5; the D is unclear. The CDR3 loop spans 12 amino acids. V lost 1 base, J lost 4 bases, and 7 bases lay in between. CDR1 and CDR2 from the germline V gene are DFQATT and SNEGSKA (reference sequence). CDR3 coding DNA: TGCAGTGCTAGAGGCCCAGGAGAGACCCAGTACTTC. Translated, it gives CSARGPGETQYF.

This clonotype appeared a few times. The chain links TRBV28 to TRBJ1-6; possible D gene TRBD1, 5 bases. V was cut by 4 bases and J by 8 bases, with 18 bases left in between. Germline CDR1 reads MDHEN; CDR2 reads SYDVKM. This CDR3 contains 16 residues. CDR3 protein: CASSSSGKLVDSPLHF. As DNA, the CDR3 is TGTGCCAGCAGTTCCTCAGGGAAATTGGTGGATTCACCCCTCCACTTT.

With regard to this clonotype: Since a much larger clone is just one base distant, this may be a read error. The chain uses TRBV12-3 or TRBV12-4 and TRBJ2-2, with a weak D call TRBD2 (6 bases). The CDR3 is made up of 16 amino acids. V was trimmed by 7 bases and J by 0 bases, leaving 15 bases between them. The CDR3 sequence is CASTLGGFTNTGELFF. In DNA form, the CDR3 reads TGTGCCAGCACCCTAGGAGGGTTCACGAACACCGGGGAGCTGTTTTTT.

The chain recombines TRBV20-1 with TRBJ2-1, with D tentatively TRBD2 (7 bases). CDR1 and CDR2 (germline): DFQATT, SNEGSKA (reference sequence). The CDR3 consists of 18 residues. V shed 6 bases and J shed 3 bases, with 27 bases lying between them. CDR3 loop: CSAGDKIGLAAIYNEQFF. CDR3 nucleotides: TGCAGTGCCGGGGACAAAATAGGTCTAGCGGCTATCTACAATGAGCAGTTCTTC.

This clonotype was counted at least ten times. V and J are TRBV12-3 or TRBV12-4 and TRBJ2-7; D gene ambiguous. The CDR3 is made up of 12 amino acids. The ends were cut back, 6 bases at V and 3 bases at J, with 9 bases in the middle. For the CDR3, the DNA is TGTGCCAGCAGAAGGACCCTCTACGAGCAGTACTTC. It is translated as CASRRTLYEQYF.

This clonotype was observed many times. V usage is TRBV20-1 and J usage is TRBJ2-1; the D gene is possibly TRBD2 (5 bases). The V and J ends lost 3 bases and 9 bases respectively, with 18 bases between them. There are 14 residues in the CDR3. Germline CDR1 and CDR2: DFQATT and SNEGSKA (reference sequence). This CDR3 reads CSASPEVVRPEQFF. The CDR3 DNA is TGCAGTGCTAGCCCGGAGGTGGTGAGACCTGAGCAGTTCTTC.

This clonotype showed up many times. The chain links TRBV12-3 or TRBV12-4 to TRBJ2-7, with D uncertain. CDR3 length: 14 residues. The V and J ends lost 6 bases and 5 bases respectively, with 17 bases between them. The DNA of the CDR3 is TGTGCCAGCAGACTCCGGATAAATTCCCACGAGCAGTACTTC. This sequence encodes CASRLRINSHEQYF.

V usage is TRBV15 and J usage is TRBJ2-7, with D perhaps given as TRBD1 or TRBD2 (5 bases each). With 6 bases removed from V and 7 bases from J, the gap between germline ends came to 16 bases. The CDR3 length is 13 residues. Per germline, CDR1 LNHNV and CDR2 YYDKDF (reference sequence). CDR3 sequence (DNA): TGTGCCACCAGGAAGGGACCGGCCATGGAGCAGTACTTC. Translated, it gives CATRKGPAMEQYF.

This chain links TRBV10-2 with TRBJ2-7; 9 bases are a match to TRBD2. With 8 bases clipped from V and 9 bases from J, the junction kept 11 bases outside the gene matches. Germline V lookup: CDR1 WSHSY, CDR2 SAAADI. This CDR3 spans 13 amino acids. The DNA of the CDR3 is TGCGCCAGCGTTAGCGGGAGCCCTTTTCCGCAGTACTTC. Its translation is CASVSGSPFPQYF.

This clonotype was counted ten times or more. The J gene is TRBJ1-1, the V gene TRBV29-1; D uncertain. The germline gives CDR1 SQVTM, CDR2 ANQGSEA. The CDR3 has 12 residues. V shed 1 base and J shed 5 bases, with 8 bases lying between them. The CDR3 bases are TGCAGCGTTGAAGTTCAGCAAACTGAAGCTTTCTTT. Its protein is CSVEVQQTEAFF.

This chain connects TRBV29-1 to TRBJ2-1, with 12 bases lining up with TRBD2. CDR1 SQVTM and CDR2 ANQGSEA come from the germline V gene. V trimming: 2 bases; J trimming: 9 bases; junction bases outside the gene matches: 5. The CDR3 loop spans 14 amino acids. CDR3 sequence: CSVERLAGGIEQFF. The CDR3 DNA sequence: TGCAGCGTTGAACGTCTAGCGGGAGGGATTGAGCAGTTCTTC.

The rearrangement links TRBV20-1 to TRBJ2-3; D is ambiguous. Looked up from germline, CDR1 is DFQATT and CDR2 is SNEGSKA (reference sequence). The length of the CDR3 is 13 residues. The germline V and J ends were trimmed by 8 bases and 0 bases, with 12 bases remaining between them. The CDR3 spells CSPTVSSTDTQYF. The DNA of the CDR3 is TGCAGTCCGACGGTGTCTAGCACAGATACGCAGTATTTT.

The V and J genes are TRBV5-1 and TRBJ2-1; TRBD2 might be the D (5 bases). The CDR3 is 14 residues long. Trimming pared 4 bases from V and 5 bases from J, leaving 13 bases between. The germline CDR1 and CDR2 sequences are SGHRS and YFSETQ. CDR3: CASSPGLRDNEQFF. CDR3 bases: TGCGCCAGCAGCCCAGGACTCCGGGACAATGAGCAGTTCTTC.

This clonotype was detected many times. The CDR3 loop reads CASTWGGESTDTQYF. CDR3 nucleotide sequence: TGTGCCAGCACCTGGGGGGGAGAGAGCACAGATACGCAGTATTTT. The rearrangement links TRBV12-3 or TRBV12-4 to TRBJ2-3; TRBD2 aligns across 7 bases. This CDR3 is built from 15 residues. The trim removed 7 bases at V and 0 bases at J, leaving 7 bases unmatched.

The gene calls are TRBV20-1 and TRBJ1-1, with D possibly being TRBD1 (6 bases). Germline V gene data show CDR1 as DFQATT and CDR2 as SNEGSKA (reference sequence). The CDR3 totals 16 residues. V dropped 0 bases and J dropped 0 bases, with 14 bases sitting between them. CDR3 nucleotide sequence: TGCAGTGCTAGAGATCGCGCAGGGGTTTTGAACACTGAAGCTTTCTTT. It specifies CSARDRAGVLNTEAFF.

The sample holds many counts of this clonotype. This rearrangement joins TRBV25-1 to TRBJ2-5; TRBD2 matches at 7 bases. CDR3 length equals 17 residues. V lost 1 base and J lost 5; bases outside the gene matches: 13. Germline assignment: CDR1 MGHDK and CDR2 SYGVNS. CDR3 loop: CASSEFISGTWVETQYF. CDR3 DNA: TGTGCCAGCAGTGAATTTATCAGCGGGACCTGGGTGGAGACCCAGTACTTC.

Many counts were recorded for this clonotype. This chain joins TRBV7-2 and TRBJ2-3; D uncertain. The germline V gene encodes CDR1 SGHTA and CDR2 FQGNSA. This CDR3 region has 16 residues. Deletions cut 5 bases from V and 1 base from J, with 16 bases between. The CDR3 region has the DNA TGTGCCAGCAGCCCCCCCCGACTTGGAGGCACAGATACGCAGTATTTT. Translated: CASSPPRLGGTDTQYF.

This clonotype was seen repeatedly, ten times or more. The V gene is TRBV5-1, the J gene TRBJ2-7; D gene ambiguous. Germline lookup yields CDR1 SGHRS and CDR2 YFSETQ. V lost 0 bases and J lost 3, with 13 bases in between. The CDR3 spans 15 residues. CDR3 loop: CASSLERDTGYEQYF. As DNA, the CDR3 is TGCGCCAGCAGCTTGGAAAGGGATACTGGCTACGAGCAGTACTTC.

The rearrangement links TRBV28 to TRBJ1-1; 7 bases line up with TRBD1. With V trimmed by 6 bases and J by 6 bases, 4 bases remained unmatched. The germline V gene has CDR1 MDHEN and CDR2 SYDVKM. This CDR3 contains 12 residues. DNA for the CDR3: TGTGCCAGCAGGGCCCAGGGGGCTGAAGCTTTCTTT. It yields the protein CASRAQGAEAFF.

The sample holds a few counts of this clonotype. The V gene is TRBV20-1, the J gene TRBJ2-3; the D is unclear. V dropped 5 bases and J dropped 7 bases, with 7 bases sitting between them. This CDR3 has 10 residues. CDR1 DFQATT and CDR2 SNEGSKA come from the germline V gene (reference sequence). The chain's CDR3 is CSASDHTQYF. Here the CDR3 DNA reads TGCAGTGCTTCGGACCATACGCAGTATTTT.

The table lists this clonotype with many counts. CDR3 DNA: TGTGCCAGCAGTTTATCCGGGTTTAATGACGAGCAGTACTTC. It specifies CASSLSGFNDEQYF. The V gene is TRBV12-3 or TRBV12-4, the J gene TRBJ2-7, with D hard to call. The ends were cut back, 2 bases at V and 5 bases at J, with 13 bases in the middle. The CDR3 consists of 14 residues.